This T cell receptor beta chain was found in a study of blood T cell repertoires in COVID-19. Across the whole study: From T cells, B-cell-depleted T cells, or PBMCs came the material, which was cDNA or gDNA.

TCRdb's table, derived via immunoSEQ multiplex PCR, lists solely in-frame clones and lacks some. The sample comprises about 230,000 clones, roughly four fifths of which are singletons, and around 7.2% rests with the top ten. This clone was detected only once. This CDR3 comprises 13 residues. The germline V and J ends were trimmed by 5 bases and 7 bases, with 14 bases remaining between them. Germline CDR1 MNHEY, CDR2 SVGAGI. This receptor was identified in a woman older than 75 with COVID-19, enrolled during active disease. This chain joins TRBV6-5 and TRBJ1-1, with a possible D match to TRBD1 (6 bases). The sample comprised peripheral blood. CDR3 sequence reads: CASSPPGVGEAFF. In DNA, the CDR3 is TGTGCCAGCAGTCCCCCAGGGGTAGGTGAAGCTTTCTTT.